The TCR beta chain under discussion was sequenced for a study of blood T cell repertoires in COVID-19. Study-wide context: Italy, Spain and the United States were the sources of the convalescent and acute COVID-19 samples.

Per the original methods: Using reference gene primer amplification, nucleated cell counts were estimated. Clones were sequenced by immunoSEQ multiplex PCR, and TCRdb holds only the in-frame ones, with some missing. Clone size and the V and J calls come from that table; the DNA yielded D and trimming. This table has a few hundred thousand clones, approximately 88% appearing once. One Seattle source followed patients from active infection through their disease course. Material for sequencing was peripheral blood. The sequence came from a woman between 25 and 40 years old with COVID-19, enrolled during active disease.

This CDR3 reads CASMKAGRQETQYF. Written as DNA, the CDR3 is TGTGCCAGCATGAAAGCGGGTCGCCAAGAGACCCAGTACTTC. The rearrangement joins TRBV27 to TRBJ2-5, with D possibly TRBD2 on 6 matching bases. Between the trimmed V and J ends, which lost 7 bases and 1 base, there was a span of 13 bases. The germline V gene encodes CDR1 MNHEY and CDR2 SMNVEV (reference sequence). This CDR3 region has 14 residues.